The 26 T cell receptor beta chains below come from one sample, sequenced in a study of PD-1 blockade in classical Hodgkin lymphoma. Sample time point: cycle 4 day 1 (C4D1), after more than five weeks of nivolumab. Relapse was seen in all patients after autologous stem cell transplantation, and brentuximab vedotin exposure was variable. Profiled with immunoSEQ multiplex PCR; TCRdb holds only in-frame clones, not every one. The sample carries some 30,000 clones, over 60% recorded once. The sample here was peripheral blood mononuclear cells (PBMCs), taken before the fourth cycle of nivolumab. Receptors originate from a human donor with classical Hodgkin lymphoma.

This clone was seen just once. This rearrangement joins TRBV19 to TRBJ2-3; the D is unclear. Between the trimmed V and J ends, which lost 3 bases and 0 bases, there was a span of 7 bases. This CDR3 is built from 14 residues. Germline V gene sequence: CDR1 LNHDA, CDR2 SQIVND (reference sequence). CDR3 DNA sequence: TGTGCCAGTAGTATCGGGCAGAGCACAGATACGCAGTATTTT. Its translation: CASSIGQSTDTQYF.

The chain couples TRBV27 to TRBJ2-3; 11 nucleotides line up with TRBD1. This CDR3 contains 16 residues. The J segment lost 2 bases and the V segment lost 5 bases, leaving 6 bases of the junction unmatched. CDR1 and CDR2 (germline): MNHEY, SMNVEV (reference sequence). CDR3 nucleotides: TGTGCCAGCAGTCCGTGGACAGGGGGCCTCACAGATACGCAGTATTTT. Residues: CASSPWTGGLTDTQYF.

This sequence joins TRBV27 and TRBJ1-3; 7 nucleotides align to TRBD1. The CDR3 sequence is 15 residues long. V lost 2 bases, J lost 3 bases, and 4 bases stayed unmatched. Germline lookup yields CDR1 MNHEY and CDR2 SMNVEV (reference sequence). The CDR3, as DNA: TGTGCCAGCAGTTTAACAGGGGCAAGTGGAAACACCATATATTTT. Its translation is CASSLTGASGNTIYF.

J is TRBJ1-6 and V is TRBV5-6; D is possibly TRBD1 (5 bases). This CDR3 spans 14 amino acids. With 7 bases removed from V and 3 bases from J, the gap between germline ends came to 11 bases. Germline-derived CDR1 and CDR2 are SGHDT and YYEEEE. The DNA of the CDR3 is TGTGCCAGCGGGGCGCACGACTATAATTCACCCCTCCACTTT. Translation gives CASGAHDYNSPLHF.

V gene TRBV27 combines with J gene TRBJ1-1; D gene unclear. In germline, CDR1 is MNHEY, CDR2 SMNVEV (reference sequence). The germline V and J ends were trimmed by 0 bases and 3 bases, with 11 bases remaining between them. This CDR3 spans 15 amino acids. CDR3 nucleotide sequence: TGTGCCAGCAGTTTATCGGCAGGCCTTGACACTGAAGCTTTCTTT. The encoded protein is CASSLSAGLDTEAFF.

The table lists this clone with a few counts. The chain uses TRBV28 and TRBJ1-1; unclear D gene. This CDR3 has 15 amino acids. Germline V gene lookup returns CDR1 MDHEN and CDR2 SYDVKM. V dropped 6 bases and J dropped 5 bases, with 19 bases sitting between them. The CDR3 bases are TGTGCCAGCAGAACATTAGGGTCGGGTGGGACTGAAGCTTTCTTT. Its translation: CASRTLGSGGTEAFF.

The V gene is TRBV28, the J gene TRBJ2-2; D may be TRBD1 (5 bases). The length of the CDR3 is 14 residues. V lost 8 bases and J 0 bases, leaving 10 bases between the germline ends. Per the germline V gene, CDR1 is MDHEN and CDR2 is SYDVKM. The CDR3 protein is CASLKGTNTGELFF. The CDR3 coding sequence is TGTGCCAGCCTAAAGGGGACGAACACCGGGGAGCTGTTTTTT. Based on the CDR3 plus reference TRBV28 and TRBJ2-2, the full variable domain is DVKVTQSSRYLVKRTGEKVFLECVQDMDHENMFWYRQDPGLGLRLIYFSYDVKMKEKGDIPEGYSVSREKKERFSLILESASTNQTSMYLCASLKGTNTGELFFGEGSRLTVL.

The rearrangement links TRBV30 to TRBJ2-2; D is unclear. CDR3 length: 16 amino acids. Germline V gene sequence: CDR1 GTSNPN, CDR2 SVGIG (reference sequence). Trimming removed 4 bases at V and 5 bases at J, with 20 bases between. DNA for the CDR3: TGTGCCTGGACCAGCCTGGGGAAAGTTGGAACCGGGGAGCTGTTTTTT. This gives the protein CAWTSLGKVGTGELFF.

The chain carries TRBV9 and TRBJ2-7; TRBD1 matches at 9 bases. This CDR3 contains 14 residues. The germline CDR1 and CDR2 sequences are SGDLS and YYNGEE. After removal of 2 bases from V and 5 bases from J, the junction contained 5 bases not matched to a gene. The CDR3 coding sequence is TGTGCCAGCAGCGTCCGGGACAGGGCCCACGAGCAGTACTTC. Amino acid sequence: CASSVRDRAHEQYF.

The rearrangement joins TRBV7-8 to TRBJ2-1, with 16 bases aligning to TRBD2. This CDR3 is 15 amino acids long. V was pared by 10 bases and J by 5 bases, with 5 bases of the junction left unmatched. Germline V CDR1 and CDR2: SGHVS, FQNEAQ. The CDR3 sequence is CATGTSGRAHNEQFF. Here the CDR3 DNA reads TGTGCCACCGGGACTAGCGGGAGGGCCCACAATGAGCAGTTCTTC.

This sequence joins TRBV28 and TRBJ2-3; D is unclear. Looked up from germline, CDR1 is MDHEN and CDR2 is SYDVKM. CDR3 length: 13 residues. V lost 1 base and J 8 bases, leaving 10 bases between the germline ends. This CDR3 is CASSLYVEGTQYF. For the CDR3, the DNA is TGTGCCAGCAGTTTATATGTGGAAGGTACGCAGTATTTT.

Judged by abundance, this clone is medium-sized. This chain joins TRBV2 and TRBJ1-1, with no clear D. The V gene's germline CDR1 is SNHLY and CDR2 FYNNEI. There are 12 residues in the CDR3. The V and J ends lost 7 bases and 1 base respectively, with 7 bases between them. The DNA for the CDR3 is TGTGCCAGCAAGCGGGGGAACACTGAAGCTTTCTTT. Translated: CASKRGNTEAFF. Complete variable domain (other parts from reference TRBV2 and TRBJ1-1): EPEVTQTPSHQVTQMGQEVILRCVPISNHLYFYWYRQILGQKVEFLVSFYNNEISEKSEIFDDQFSVERPDGSNFTLKIRSTKLEDSAMYFCASKRGNTEAFFGQGTRLTVV.

The V call is TRBV28, the J call TRBJ2-7; TRBD1 agrees at 7 bases. V shed 5 bases, J shed 3 bases, and the junction held 4 bases outside the gene matches. CDR1 MDHEN and CDR2 SYDVKM come from the germline V gene. The CDR3 contains 13 residues. CDR3 in amino acids: CASSRGQNYEQYF. CDR3 nucleotides: TGTGCCAGCAGTAGGGGACAGAACTACGAGCAGTACTTC.

This clone showed up just once. The chain is built from TRBV5-6 and TRBJ1-4; D may be TRBD1 (5 bases). V shed 4 bases and J shed 0 bases, with 13 bases lying between them. The CDR3 is 16 residues long. CDR1 and CDR2 (germline): SGHDT, YYEEEE. The chain's CDR3 is CASSGGDGTTNEKLFF. In DNA, the CDR3 is TGTGCCAGCAGCGGGGGGGACGGGACAACTAATGAAAAACTGTTTTTT.

This clone was counted a few times. The chain uses TRBV30 and TRBJ2-7; D uncertain. V lost 0 bases and J lost 3, with 6 bases in between. Germline V gene lookup returns CDR1 GTSNPN and CDR2 SVGIG (reference sequence). This CDR3 is built from 12 residues. The CDR3, as DNA: TGTGCCTGGAGTGTACCTGACTACGAGCAGTACTTC. Amino acid sequence: CAWSVPDYEQYF.

This chain uses TRBV6-6 with TRBJ1-5; the D is unclear. V shed 1 base and J shed 5 bases, with 9 bases lying between them. CDR1 MNHNY and CDR2 SVGAGI come from the germline V gene (reference sequence). This CDR3 has 14 amino acids. DNA of the CDR3: TGTGCCAGCAGTTACTTATCATCTGATCAGCCCCAGCATTTT. Amino acid sequence: CASSYLSSDQPQHF.

V and J are TRBV19 and TRBJ1-5; D perhaps matches TRBD1 (5 bases). The V gene's germline CDR1 is LNHDA and CDR2 SQIVND (reference sequence). The ends were cut back, 5 bases at V and 4 bases at J, with 15 bases in the middle. This CDR3 is 15 amino acids long. This chain's CDR3 is CASSDLEGINQPQHF. The CDR3 DNA reads as TGTGCCAGTAGTGATCTGGAGGGGATAAATCAGCCCCAGCATTTT.

The chain couples TRBV5-4 to TRBJ2-1, with D possibly TRBD1 on 5 matching bases. Germline CDR1 and CDR2: SGHNT and YYREEE (reference sequence). The CDR3 is 13 residues long. Trimming removed 4 bases at V and 6 bases at J, with 11 bases between. The CDR3 region has the DNA TGTGCCAGCAGCCCAGGGATAGGCAATGAGCAGTTCTTC. As protein: CASSPGIGNEQFF.

The chain recombines TRBV6-5 with TRBJ2-3; possible D gene TRBD2, 6 bases. The CDR3 loop spans 15 amino acids. V lost 2 bases to trimming and J lost 2 bases, with 11 bases between them. CDR1 and CDR2 (germline): MNHEY, SVGAGI. CDR3: CASSYRGGDTDTQYF. CDR3 DNA sequence: TGTGCCAGCAGTTACCGGGGCGGGGACACAGATACGCAGTATTTT.

The chain couples TRBV7-6 to TRBJ2-6, with a tentative D call TRBD1 (6 bases). The V end was cut by 2 bases, the J end by 1 base, with 9 bases between. CDR3 length: 16 residues. Per the germline V gene, CDR1 is SGHVS and CDR2 is FNYEAQ. The CDR3 DNA reads as TGTGCCAGCAGCTTATACAGGGATTCTGGGGCCAACGTCCTGACTTTC. It specifies CASSLYRDSGANVLTF. The full variable domain, completed using reference TRBV7-6 and TRBJ2-6, is GAGVSQSPRYKVTKRGQDVALRCDPISGHVSLYWYRQALGQGPEFLTYFNYEAQQDKSGLPNDRFSAERPEGSISTLTIQRTEQRDSAMYRCASSLYRDSGANVLTFGAGSRLTVL.

This clone was counted a single time. The chain couples TRBV27 to TRBJ1-5; D is perhaps TRBD1 (6 bases). Looked up from germline, CDR1 is MNHEY and CDR2 is SMNVEV (reference sequence). This CDR3 spans 16 amino acids. V dropped 3 bases and J dropped 2 bases, with 14 bases sitting between them. The CDR3 DNA follows: TGTGCCAGCAGTTTGGGGGGGCTGTTTGGCAATCAGCCCCAGCATTTT. Encoded protein: CASSLGGLFGNQPQHF.

The chain uses TRBV7-9 and TRBJ1-2; D is unresolved. V shed 0 bases and J shed 4 bases, with 15 bases lying between them. The CDR3 has 16 residues. Germline lookup yields CDR1 SEHNR and CDR2 FQNEAQ (reference sequence). This CDR3 reads CASSLAGVTAIYGYTF. The CDR3 bases are TGTGCCAGCAGCTTAGCGGGTGTTACAGCGATCTATGGCTACACCTTC.

V usage is TRBV4-2 and J usage is TRBJ1-5, with unresolved D. Trimming removed 1 base at V and 1 base at J, with 2 bases between. The CDR3 contains 13 residues. Germline V CDR1 and CDR2: LGHNA, YNFKEQ. The CDR3 nucleotides read TGTGCCAGCAGCCAAGGGAGCAATCAGCCCCAGCATTTT. Translating gives CASSQGSNQPQHF.

This chain uses TRBV14 with TRBJ2-7; D ambiguous. Germline CDR1 reads SGHDN; CDR2 reads FVKESK. The CDR3 loop spans 13 amino acids. V lost 0 bases to trimming and J lost 1 base, with 4 bases between them. The CDR3 protein is CASSQDLSYEQYF. DNA of the CDR3: TGTGCCAGCAGCCAAGATCTTTCCTACGAGCAGTACTTC.

V gene TRBV5-1 combines with J gene TRBJ2-1, with TRBD2 matching 7 bases. The CDR3 length is 15 residues. Losses at the gene ends were 2 bases for V and 3 bases for J; bases not matched to a gene: 5. Germline V gene lookup returns CDR1 SGHRS and CDR2 YFSETQ. CDR3 nucleotide sequence: TGCGCCAGCAGCTTCTATCGGGGGGTCTACAATGAGCAGTTCTTC. As protein: CASSFYRGVYNEQFF.

V and J are TRBV7-2 and TRBJ2-5, with D possibly matching TRBD1 (7 bases). CDR1 is SGHTA and CDR2 is FQGNSA in the germline V gene. This CDR3 is 16 amino acids long. Trimming took off 1 base at V and 2 bases at J, with 14 bases between the two ends. For the CDR3, the DNA is TGTGCCAGCAGCTTAGGGCAGGGGGGCATTCAAGAGACCCAGTACTTC. This gives the protein CASSLGQGGIQETQYF.